The entry below describes one T cell receptor (beta chain). This entry is derived from a study of glioma-infiltrating T cells after dendritic cell vaccination. Whole-study context: Samples are from glioblastoma patients in Phase I and II dendritic cell vaccine trials. Patients received three intradermal dendritic cell vaccine injections at biweekly intervals.

The germline V gene encodes CDR1 SGHDN and CDR2 FVKESK. With 4 bases clipped from V and 2 bases from J, the junction kept 10 bases outside the gene matches. This CDR3 comprises 16 residues. The repertoire was sequenced with immunoSEQ multiplex PCR; TCRdb's copy has only in-frame clones and lacks some. The table shows 91,000 or so clones, with more than 70% occurring only once. As to time point: after dendritic cell vaccination, including at tumor progression/relapse. Source: blood, taken after dendritic cell vaccination. The chain recombines TRBV14 with TRBJ2-7, with 8 bases fitting TRBD2. The receptor was derived from a human donor with glioblastoma. The CDR3 region has the DNA TGTGCCAGCAGCCTCCACGGGGGGGTCCGAACCTACGAGCAGTACTTC. Amino acid sequence: CASSLHGGVRTYEQYF. The full variable domain, completed using reference TRBV14 and TRBJ2-7, is EAGVTQFPSHSVIEKGQTVTLRCDPISGHDNLYWYRRVMGKEIKFLLHFVKESKQDESGMPNNRFLAERTGGTYSTLKVQPAELEDSGVYFCASSLHGGVRTYEQYFGPGTRLTVT.